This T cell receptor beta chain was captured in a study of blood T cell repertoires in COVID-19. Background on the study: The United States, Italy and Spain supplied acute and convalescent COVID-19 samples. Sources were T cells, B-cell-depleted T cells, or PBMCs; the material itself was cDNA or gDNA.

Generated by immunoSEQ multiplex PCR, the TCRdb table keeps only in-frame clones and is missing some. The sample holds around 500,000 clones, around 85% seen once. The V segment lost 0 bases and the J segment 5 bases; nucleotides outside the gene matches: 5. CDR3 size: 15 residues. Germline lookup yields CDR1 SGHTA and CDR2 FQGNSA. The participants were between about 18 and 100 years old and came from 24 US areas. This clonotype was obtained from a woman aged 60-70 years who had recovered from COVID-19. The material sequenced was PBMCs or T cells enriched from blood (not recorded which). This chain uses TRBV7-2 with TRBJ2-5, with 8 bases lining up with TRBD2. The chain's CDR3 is CASSLAGGGWETQYF. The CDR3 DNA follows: TGTGCCAGCAGCTTAGCCGGGGGGGGTTGGGAGACCCAGTACTTC.